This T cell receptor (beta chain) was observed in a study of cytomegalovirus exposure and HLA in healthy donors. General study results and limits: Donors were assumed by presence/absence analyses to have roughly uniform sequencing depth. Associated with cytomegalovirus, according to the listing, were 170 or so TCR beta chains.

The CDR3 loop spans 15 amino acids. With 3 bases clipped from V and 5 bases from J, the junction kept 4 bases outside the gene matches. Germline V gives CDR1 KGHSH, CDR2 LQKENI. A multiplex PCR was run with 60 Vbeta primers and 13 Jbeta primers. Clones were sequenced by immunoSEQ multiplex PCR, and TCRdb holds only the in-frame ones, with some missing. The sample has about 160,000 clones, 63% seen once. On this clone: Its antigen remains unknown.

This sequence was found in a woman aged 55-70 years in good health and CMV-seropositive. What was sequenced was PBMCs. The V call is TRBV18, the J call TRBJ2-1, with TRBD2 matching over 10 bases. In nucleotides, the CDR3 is TGTGCCAGCTCACCGGCTAGCGGGAGTGACAATGAGCAGTTCTTC. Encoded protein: CASSPASGSDNEQFF.